Listed here is a single T cell receptor (beta chain). Germline V gene sequence: CDR1 SGHNT, CDR2 YYREEE (reference sequence). CDR3 size: 14 residues. The sample comes from a study of T cells expressing NK-cell markers. Beta-chain TCR cDNA was generated via 5'RACE template switching with UMIs. TCRdb reprocessed the 5' RACE reads; each CDR3 protein has one entry and no DNA is given. The sample table sets out fewer than 300,000 distinct CDR3 sequences. The rearrangement joins TRBV5-4 to TRBJ2-2; TCRdb returns TRBD1, unconfirmable since there is no DNA. This receptor was taken from a woman aged 18-70 years in good health. Sequencing was performed on blood T cells: a sorted CD56 or NKG2C T cell subset, CD4+ or CD8+ T cells, or bulk PBMC T cells (not recorded which). The CDR3 loop reads CASSSGQEGGELFF.